Listed below are T cell receptor beta chains from one sample, sequenced in a study of blood T cell repertoires in COVID-19. Only in-frame clones appear in the TCRdb table, and some are missing; sequencing was by immunoSEQ multiplex PCR. The table records 150,000 to 200,000 clones, less than 90% of them present only once. The material sequenced was peripheral blood. These receptors originate from a woman in her sixties with COVID-19, enrolled during active disease. Each CDR3 is given with its conserved first and last residue. D genes are given only for firm matches. Clone sizes are given selectively: once, few, many, or a class where the clone is expanded.

abundance	v_gene	d_gene	j_gene	CDR3nt	CDR3aa
NA	TRBV6-6	TRBD1	TRBJ2-7	TGTGCCAGCAGTTCTACAGGGGACAGGCCCTACGAGCAGTACTTC	CASSSTGDRPYEQYF
NA	TRBV6-5	NA	TRBJ1-1	TGTGCCAGCGAGGGAGGGGCCATAATGAACACTGAAGCTTTCTTT	CASEGGAIMNTEAFF
NA	TRBV19	NA	TRBJ1-4	TGTGCCACCCAGAGCAGGGGCGCGGATCGTGAAAAACTGTTTTTT	CATQSRGADREKLFF
NA	TRBV30	NA	TRBJ2-5	TGTGCCTGGAGTACGCGGTGGTCGGAGACCCAGTACTTC	CAWSTRWSETQYF
NA	TRBV9	NA	TRBJ2-7	TGTGCCAGCAGCTCCGGCTCCTACGAGCAGTACTTC	CASSSGSYEQYF
NA	TRBV7-2	TRBD2	TRBJ2-1	TGTGCCAGCAGCTTAGCGCGGGGGGGACGACTGTACAATGAGCAGTTCTTC	CASSLARGGRLYNEQFF
NA	TRBV7-8	TRBD2	TRBJ2-1	TGTGCCAGCAGCCCCAAGAGTGGCGGGAGTGGGTTCTTC	CASSPKSGGSGFF
NA	TRBV7-9	NA	TRBJ2-1	TGTGCCAGCAGCGTACGCGGGGACAGCTCCTACAATGAGCAGTTCTTC	CASSVRGDSSYNEQFF
NA	TRBV24-1	TRBD2	TRBJ2-1	TGTGCCACCAGCCGGGGGGGGGAAGGTCCGTACAATGAGCAGTTCTTC	CATSRGGEGPYNEQFF
NA	TRBV7-8	TRBD1	TRBJ1-4	TGTGCCAGCAGCCCGACAGGGGGAATCGTGACTAATGAAAAACTGTTTTTT	CASSPTGGIVTNEKLFF
NA	TRBV7-2	NA	TRBJ1-2	TGTGCCAGCAGCTTAGCCCGGTCCTATGGCTACACCTTC	CASSLARSYGYTF
NA	TRBV28	NA	TRBJ1-1	TGTGCCAGCGGTTCGGGGGTGAACACTGAAGCTTTCTTT	CASGSGVNTEAFF
NA	TRBV7-2	TRBD2	TRBJ2-7	TGTGCCAGCAGCTTGCGGGGGGGCTCCTACGAGCAGTACTTC	CASSLRGGSYEQYF
few	TRBV4-3	TRBD1	TRBJ1-1	TGCGCCAGCAGCCCGTATCTTGTGGACAGGGGGCGAAACACTGAAGCTTTCTTT	CASSPYLVDRGRNTEAFF
NA	TRBV4-1	TRBD2	TRBJ2-1	TGCGCCAGCAGCCTGGGGGGAGGGAGCTCCTACAATGAGCAGTTCTTC	CASSLGGGSSYNEQFF
NA	TRBV6-5	NA	TRBJ2-7	TGTGCCGGCGCCAGCGGAGACCACTACGAGCAGTACTTC	CAGASGDHYEQYF
NA	TRBV7-3	TRBD2	TRBJ2-3	TGTGCCAGCAGCCGAGCGGGGGGCAGCACAGATACGCAGTATTTT	CASSRAGGSTDTQYF
once	TRBV7-8	TRBD1	TRBJ2-7	TGTGCCAGCAGCTTACAACAGGGGAGACCCTACGAGCAGTACTTC	CASSLQQGRPYEQYF
NA	TRBV9	TRBD2	TRBJ2-3	TGTGCCAGCAGCGTTGGGCTAGCGGGACCAGATACGCAGTATTTT	CASSVGLAGPDTQYF
once	TRBV5-1	NA	TRBJ1-4	TGCGCCAGCAGCGCCAGGGGCCAGGGTGAAAAACTGTTTTTT	CASSARGQGEKLFF
NA	TRBV18	NA	TRBJ2-7	TGTGCCAGCTCACCAAGTTCTACCAGGGGTGAGCAGTACTTC	CASSPSSTRGEQYF
NA	TRBV19	NA	TRBJ1-5	TGTGCCAGTAGTATCGGGCCAAGGACAAGTTATAGCAATCAGCCCCAGCATTTT	CASSIGPRTSYSNQPQHF
NA	TRBV11-2	NA	TRBJ2-7	TGTGCCAGCAGCTCGGGGGTGGGAAGGCACTACGAGCAGTACTTC	CASSSGVGRHYEQYF
once	TRBV20-1	NA	TRBJ2-7	TGCAGTGCTAGGGCAGGGTACGAGCAGTACTTC	CSARAGYEQYF
NA	TRBV9	NA	TRBJ2-1	TGTGCCAGCAGCGTAGACCCGGGACTTACCTACAATGAGCAGTTCTTC	CASSVDPGLTYNEQFF
NA	TRBV6-5	NA	TRBJ1-2	TGTGCCAGCAGTTACTGGGTTCAGGGGAACTATGGCTACACCTTC	CASSYWVQGNYGYTF